This T cell receptor (beta chain) comes out of a study of response to subunit inactivated influenza vaccine. TCRdb redid the calling of the RT-PCR reads with MiXCR, one entry per CDR3 protein. The data show about 650,000 distinct CDR3 sequences, 12% to 15% seen once. Germline values: CDR1 SQVTM, CDR2 ANQGSEA. The CDR3 is 14 residues long. The trim removed 7 bases at V and 11 bases at J, leaving 17 bases unmatched. Study findings and constraints: Each seasonal influenza vaccination, the authors suggested, recruits few new T cells.

This clonotype was seen a few times. Antigen specificity is unknown. The source material was PBMCs from blood, sampled less than 15 days before vaccination. The TCR was taken from a man in his fifties or sixties who received an inactivated influenza vaccine. V and J are TRBV29-1 and TRBJ1-1, with 9 bases that match TRBD1. CDR3 DNA: TGCAGCGCTGGGGTAACAGGGGGCGAGGGAGGGGCTTTCTTT. It yields the protein CSAGVTGGEGGAFF.